Sequencing of this TCR beta chain was carried out in a study of T-cell memory formation after mild COVID-19. The CDR3 has 15 amino acids. V shed 3 bases and J shed 3 bases, with 15 bases lying between them. CDR1 LNHDA and CDR2 SQIVND come from the germline V gene (reference sequence). Points from the study as a whole: Mainly CM and EM harbored the contracting CD4+ clones; mainly EMRA harbored the CD8+ ones. CD4+ bias marked clones expanding day 15 to 37, unlike balanced contracting clones. Second-wave clones reaching peak frequency on day 37 lacked confirmed SARS-CoV-2 specificity.

Using constant-segment primers, 5'RACE produced TCR alpha and TCR beta cDNA libraries carrying sample barcodes and UMIs. In TCRdb, the 5' RACE reads were re-called with MiXCR into one record per CDR3 protein. The sample records about half a million distinct CDR3 sequences, 15% to 20% being singletons. To note about this clonotype: The antigen is not known.

The TCR sequence derives from an adult woman who had mild COVID-19 (a few samples of this study predate the infection). Cell type and time point are not known. The sequencing sample was made of PBMCs or a T cell subset sorted from them (not recorded which). This rearrangement joins TRBV19 to TRBJ2-7; either TRBD1 or TRBD2 may fit D (5 bases each). CDR3 sequence reads: CASSIDPGPSYEQYF. In DNA, the CDR3 is TGTGCCAGTAGTATTGACCCGGGACCTAGCTACGAGCAGTACTTC. Looking up the rest from reference TRBV19 and TRBJ2-7 gives the full variable domain: DGGITQSPKYLFRKEGQNVTLSCEQNLNHDAMYWYRQDPGQGLRLIYYSQIVNDFQKGDIAEGYSVSREKKESFPLTVTSAQKNPTAFYLCASSIDPGPSYEQYFGPGTRLTVT.